The 14 T cell receptor beta chains below come from one sample, sequenced in a study of blood T cell repertoires in COVID-19. Measured with immunoSEQ multiplex PCR; TCRdb has only the in-frame clones, and not every one. The table shows approximately 160,000 clones, with about 81% occurring only once. The sequencing sample was made of PBMCs or T cells enriched from blood (not recorded which). These receptors were collected from a man in his fifties or sixties who had recovered from COVID-19.

A few counts support this clone. The chain uses TRBV19 and TRBJ1-6; D gene uncertain. Between the trimmed V and J ends, which lost 4 bases and 4 bases, there was a span of 8 bases. In germline, CDR1 is LNHDA, CDR2 SQIVND (reference sequence). The CDR3 runs to 14 residues. The CDR3 coding sequence is TGTGCCAGTAGTACCGGCGGGTATAATTCACCCCTCCACTTT. As protein: CASSTGGYNSPLHF.

This chain connects TRBV9 to TRBJ2-1; 10 nucleotides line up with TRBD2. Germline V gene lookup returns CDR1 SGDLS and CDR2 YYNGEE. J was trimmed by 6 bases and V by 2 bases; bases with no gene match: 5. This CDR3 is 15 amino acids long. The CDR3 DNA sequence: TGTGCCAGCAGCGTCGAGCGGGGGGGACGCAATGAGCAGTTCTTC. Translating it yields CASSVERGGRNEQFF. The whole variable domain, remainder taken from reference TRBV9 and TRBJ2-1, is DSGVTQTPKHLITATGQRVTLRCSPRSGDLSVYWYQQSLDQGLQFLIQYYNGEERAKGNILERFSAQQFPDLHSELNLSSLELGDSALYFCASSVERGGRNEQFFGPGTRLTVL.

The J gene is TRBJ1-2, the V gene TRBV4-1; 8 positions agree with TRBD1. Germline trimming cut 1 base from V and 2 bases from J; bases unmatched to any gene: 6. In germline, CDR1 is MGHRA, CDR2 YSYEKL. CDR3 length: 16 amino acids. This CDR3 reads CASSQVPTGVNYGYTF. Here the CDR3 DNA reads TGCGCCAGCAGCCAAGTTCCGACAGGGGTAAACTATGGCTACACCTTC.

The J gene is TRBJ2-5, the V gene TRBV7-8, with a weak D call TRBD2 (5 bases). This CDR3 contains 13 residues. Germline V CDR1 and CDR2: SGHVS, FQNEAQ. Trimming took 5 bases from V and 5 from J, leaving 12 bases between them. The CDR3 here is CASSDIGGETQYF. DNA for the CDR3: TGTGCCAGCAGCGATATTGGAGGCGAGACCCAGTACTTC.

The chain joins TRBV5-4 to TRBJ2-3, with TRBD2 identical over 7 bases. CDR3 length equals 16 residues. CDR1 is SGHNT and CDR2 is YYREEE in the germline V gene (reference sequence). V dropped 2 bases and J dropped 1; count of bases not matched to a gene: 7. The DNA for the CDR3 is TGTGCCAGCAGCTTCAGAGTTGGGGGGGGCACAGATACGCAGTATTTT. It specifies CASSFRVGGGTDTQYF.

This clone was seen at least ten times. The rearrangement uses TRBV10-1 and TRBJ2-3, with D uncertain. CDR1 and CDR2 (germline): WNHNN, SYGVQD (reference sequence). The V end lost 6 bases, the J end lost 2 bases, and 15 bases lay between the germline ends. CDR3 length: 15 amino acids. The DNA for the CDR3 is TGCGCCAGCAGGCTCCGGCCAAGACTCACAGATACGCAGTATTTT. Amino acids: CASRLRPRLTDTQYF.

This clone was observed once. V usage is TRBV6-5 and J usage is TRBJ1-5; 7 bases are a match to TRBD1. This CDR3 has 13 amino acids. CDR1 is MNHEY, CDR2 SVGAGI, per germline. The junction had 3 bases not matched to a gene; V was cut back by 5 bases and J by 5 bases. In nucleotides, the CDR3 is TGTGCCAGCAGTAATACAGGGGATCAGCCCCAGCATTTT. It yields the protein CASSNTGDQPQHF.

This chain links TRBV11-2 with TRBJ1-4; TRBD1 agrees at 10 bases. Trimming took 1 base from V and 6 from J; bases not matched to a gene: 5. Per germline, CDR1 SGHAT and CDR2 FQNNGV. The CDR3 covers 16 residues. CDR3 in amino acids: CASSLVSGTGDEKLFF. The CDR3 nucleotides are TGTGCCAGCAGCTTAGTATCCGGGACAGGGGATGAAAAACTGTTTTTT.

This sequence joins TRBV5-5 and TRBJ1-2; 8 positions agree with TRBD1. V gave up 6 bases and J gave up 4 bases; unmatched junction bases: 11. This CDR3 region has 15 residues. Germline V gives CDR1 SGHKS, CDR2 YYEKEE (reference sequence). CDR3 sequence (DNA): TGTGCCAGCATCCCCGGGACAGGTTTTTCCTATGGCTACACCTTC. Its protein product is CASIPGTGFSYGYTF.

The rearrangement links TRBV5-1 to TRBJ2-4; 10 bases align to TRBD2. Germline loops: CDR1 SGHRS, CDR2 YFSETQ. V was pared by 4 bases and J by 7 bases, with 14 bases of the junction left unmatched. The CDR3 is made up of 17 amino acids. Here the CDR3 reads CASSLSNSGGPSNIQYF. CDR3 DNA: TGCGCCAGCAGCCTAAGCAATAGCGGGGGGCCCAGTAACATTCAGTACTTC.

The J gene is TRBJ2-2, the V gene TRBV29-1; 8 nucleotides match TRBD2. Germline-derived CDR1 and CDR2 are SQVTM and ANQGSEA. The CDR3 has 14 amino acids. V shed 6 bases and J 4 bases; nucleotides not matched to a gene: 7. The CDR3 region is CSVGGLAGTGELFF. In nucleotides, the CDR3 is TGCAGCGTCGGGGGGCTAGCGGGCACCGGGGAGCTGTTTTTT.

The chain recombines TRBV5-5 with TRBJ1-1; TRBD1 matches 8 bases. CDR3 length equals 18 residues. Germline V gene lookup returns CDR1 SGHKS and CDR2 YYEKEE (reference sequence). V lost 5 bases and J lost 0; bases outside the gene matches: 15. CDR3 DNA: TGTGCCAGCAGGGGAACAGGGGGACTTACGACCATGAACACTGAAGCTTTCTTT. It translates to CASRGTGGLTTMNTEAFF.

J is TRBJ2-1 and V is TRBV18; D is uncertain. Germline V lookup: CDR1 KGHSH, CDR2 LQKENI. With 5 bases removed from V and 2 bases from J, the gap between germline ends came to 7 bases. The CDR3 sequence is 13 residues long. The CDR3 DNA follows: TGTGCCAGCTCAACGGGTCCCTACAATGAGCAGTTCTTC. Its protein is CASSTGPYNEQFF.

This clone was counted a few times. The V call is TRBV29-1, the J call TRBJ1-2; TRBD1 aligns across 11 bases. This CDR3 has 13 residues. CDR1 is SQVTM and CDR2 is ANQGSEA in the germline V gene. J gave up 8 bases and V 6 bases, and 8 bases lay outside the gene matches. The chain's CDR3 is CSVTGTGGLGYTF. As DNA, the CDR3 is TGCAGCGTAACGGGGACAGGGGGACTCGGCTACACCTTC.